This TCR beta chain is drawn from a study of tumor and adjacent non-tumor tissue in lung cancer. Regarding the study as a whole: Patients with more diverse tumor TCRs had worse survival.

This sample's RNA came from whole unsorted tissue. More than 3 cm separated this lung sample from the edge of the tumor. Worth noting for this clonotype: What it binds is unknown. An end of the junction does not agree with germline; a read error may underlie this.

This CDR3 spans 13 amino acids. Looked up from germline, CDR1 is SGHAT and CDR2 is FQNNGV. TCRbeta libraries were built with three rounds of nested PCR, modified from ARM-PCR. From the multiplex PCR reads, TCRdb called clonotypes with MiXCR, one entry per CDR3 protein. The sample consists of some 73,000 distinct CDR3 sequences, approximately 80% of them appearing once. The TCR was taken from a man aged 60 to 69 with non-small cell lung cancer. Sequenced material: distant non-tumor lung tissue. The chain employs TRBV11-2 and TRBJ2-5, with a possible D match to TRBD1 (6 bases). Here the CDR3 reads CATSSAGEKTQYF. CDR3 bases: TGTGCCACCAGCTCTGCAGGGGAAAAGACTCAATACTTC.